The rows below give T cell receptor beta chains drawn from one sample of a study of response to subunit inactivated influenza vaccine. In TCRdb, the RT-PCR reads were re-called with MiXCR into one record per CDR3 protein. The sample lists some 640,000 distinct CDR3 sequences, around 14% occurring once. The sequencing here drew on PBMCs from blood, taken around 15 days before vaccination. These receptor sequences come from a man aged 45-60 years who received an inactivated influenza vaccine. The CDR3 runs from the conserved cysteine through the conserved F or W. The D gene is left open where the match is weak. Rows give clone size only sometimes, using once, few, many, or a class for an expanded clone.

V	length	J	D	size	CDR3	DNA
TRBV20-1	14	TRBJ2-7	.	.	CSARGTQNFYEQYF	TGCAGTGCTAGGGGGACACAAAATTTCTACGAGCAGTACTTC
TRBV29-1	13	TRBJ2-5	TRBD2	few	CSVGKRGKETQYF	TGCAGCGTCGGAAAGCGGGGGAAAGAGACCCAGTACTTC
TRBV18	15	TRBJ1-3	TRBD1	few	CASSPQGGLGNTIYF	TGTGCCAGCTCACCTCAGGGGGGTCTCGGAAACACCATATATTTT
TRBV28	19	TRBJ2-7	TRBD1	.	CASSFPARGTGGLTYEQYF	TGTGCCAGCAGTTTTCCGGCCCGAGGGACAGGGGGTCTTACCTACGAGCAGTACTTC
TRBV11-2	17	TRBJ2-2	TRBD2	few	CASSSLAGATNTGELFF	TGTGCCAGCAGCTCGCTAGCGGGGGCCACAAACACCGGGGAGCTGTTTTTT
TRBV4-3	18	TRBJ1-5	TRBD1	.	CASSQGPFFTGVNQPQHF	TGCGCCAGCAGCCAAGGCCCGTTCTTCACAGGGGTTAATCAGCCCCAGCATTTT
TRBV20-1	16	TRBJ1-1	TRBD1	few	CSASPRTGRWDTEAFF	TGCAGTGCTAGTCCCCGGACAGGGCGTTGGGACACTGAAGCTTTCTTT
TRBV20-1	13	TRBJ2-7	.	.	CSARDWAAYEQYF	TGCAGTGCTAGAGATTGGGCGGCCTACGAGCAGTACTTC
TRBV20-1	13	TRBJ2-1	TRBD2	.	CSAAGTINNEQFF	TGCAGTGCTGCCGGGACTATAAACAATGAGCAGTTCTTC
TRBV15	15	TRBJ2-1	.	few	CATSRDRGTYNEQFF	TGTGCCACCAGCAGAGACAGGGGAACTTACAATGAGCAGTTCTTC
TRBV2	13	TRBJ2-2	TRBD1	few	CAGQGQGTGELFF	TGTGCCGGCCAGGGACAGGGCACCGGGGAGCTGTTTTTT
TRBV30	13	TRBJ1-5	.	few	CAWSVRSEGPQHF	TGTGCCTGGAGTGTACGTTCGGAGGGGCCCCAGCATTTT
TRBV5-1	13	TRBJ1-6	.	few	CASSLEPARALHF	TGCGCCAGCAGCTTGGAACCGGCCCGGGCCCTCCACTTT